This TCR beta chain was identified during a study of regulatory T cells in long-lasting Graves disease. Building the TCR beta libraries relied on iRepertoire HTBI primers, and CDR3 regions underwent Arm-PCR. Authors' processing steps: Segment identification across samples yielded 62 TRBV and more than 11 TRBJ segments. TCRdb used MiXCR to reprocess the multiplex PCR reads, holding one entry per CDR3 protein. TCRdb's processing, not the authors' own work, is the source of the V and J calls. In the table there are around 500,000 distinct CDR3 sequences, less than 25% of which are singletons. This clonotype was recorded a few times. Antigen: not known. V gave up 0 bases and J gave up 3 bases, with 6 bases separating them. The CDR3 runs to 14 residues. Per the germline V gene, CDR1 is KGHSH and CDR2 is LQKENI. Whole-study results and caveats: TCR diversity in persistent Graves' patients was below that of newly diagnosed ones. Fewer public clonotypes were shared by new patients (roughly 970) than by persistent patients (approximately 2,700).

As to time point: persistent/refractory GD, antithyroid drugs over 5 years with positive TRAb. Researchers made the TCR library from RNA that was extracted from PBMCs. The sequenced sample was peripheral blood mononuclear cells (PBMCs), obtained when the disease was refractory, from a patient treated with antithyroid drugs. This sequence originates from a female donor with Graves disease. J is TRBJ1-5 and V is TRBV18; D is uncertain. Written as DNA, the CDR3 is TGTGCCAGCTCACCACCGGGTGCCAATCAGCCCCAGCATTTT. Protein product: CASSPPGANQPQHF.